This T cell receptor (beta chain) originates from a study of blood T cell repertoires in COVID-19. In the study overall: Donors in the United States, Italy and Spain gave samples during acute or convalescent COVID-19. Nucleic acid was either cDNA or gDNA, and it came from T cells, B-cell-depleted T cells, or PBMCs.

From germline, CDR1 is KGHSH and CDR2 LQKENI. The J segment lost 7 bases and the V segment lost 1 base, leaving 4 bases of the junction unmatched. The CDR3 has 15 amino acids. The repertoire was sequenced with immunoSEQ multiplex PCR; TCRdb's copy has only in-frame clones and lacks some. The sample lists around 150,000 clones; about 90% were seen once. In its sample, this clone was seen once. The Seattle patients, enrolled during active infection, were followed longitudinally. Sequenced input: peripheral blood. The rearrangement joins TRBV18 to TRBJ1-1; 12 positions agree with TRBD1. The sequence was obtained from a man aged 30 to 39 with COVID-19, enrolled during active disease. Here the CDR3 reads CASSPLGTGGSEAFF. As DNA, the CDR3 is TGTGCCAGCTCACCACTCGGGACAGGGGGCAGTGAAGCTTTCTTT.